This TCR beta chain originates from a study of shared clonotypes between healthy human individuals (dated by TCRdb to about 2020). At the level of the whole study: Two women and a few men aged 18 to 49 years were included in the cohort. For each donor, CD4 naive and CD4 memory were each given three plates, CD8 naive was given two plates, and CD8 memory was given one plate. The study deeply sequenced blood TCR repertoires of five healthy adults to estimate repertoire size and the extent of clonotype sharing between individuals. To increase sequencing depth and limit assay-specific biases, different laboratories used diverse techniques to prepare libraries and sequence TCR repertoires. Between about 0.8 and 8.9 billion PBMCs per donor were obtained by leukapheresis. What the study reported, not specific to this receptor: Pairwise subsampling led to the expectation that sequencing depth would affect the degree of clonotype sharing among donors. Sharing across several donors was observed for roughly 5% of naive CD4, under 4% of naive CD8, 2% to 2.5% of memory CD4, and around 0.4% of memory CD8 clonotypes. The small number of donors limited the genetic and exposure-history diversity represented. Naive subsets generally had larger estimated clonotype richness than memory subsets. Incomplete sequencing was indicated by rarefaction of sorted-subset datasets, despite the large sequencing depth. Compared with non-shared clonotypes, the clonotypes found in all four sorted-subset donors had higher generation probabilities. Sampling was limited to blood, and TCR repertoires in tissue likely differ from TCR repertoires in blood.

The donors were healthy, HIV-negative adults with no recently reported acute infections or vaccinations. Every donor was a Caucasian adult residing in Nashville, Tennessee, USA. CD4+ T cells were enriched by magnetic negative selection, after which naive cells were positively selected on CD45RA and the negative fraction was taken as the memory subset. Blood was obtained by leukapheresis, after which PBMCs were separated by Ficoll-Histopaque density gradient centrifugation and cryopreserved in liquid nitrogen vapor phase. Analytical flow cytometry was used to check the purity and quantity of every magnetically sorted T cell population. Genomic DNA was isolated from every sorted fraction and measured by UV absorbance on a Nanodrop 2000c. Comment on this clone: Its antigen target is currently unknown. Base qualities are not provided; no much larger clone lies one nucleotide away. The same CDR3 arises from other DNA sequences in this sample as well.

TCR CDR3 regions were amplified from genomic DNA by multiplex PCR using the deep immunoSEQ assay. For each cell subset, the extracted genomic DNA was distributed evenly across all wells of several immunoSEQ 96-well plates, and each plate served as one replicate. Each replicate PCR for sorted subsets received approximately 220 ng genomic DNA, equal to about 30,000 T cell genomes. Purified libraries were measured with a Qubit 3.0 fluorometer, size-checked on a Bioanalyzer 2100, and measured again with the KAPA Library Quantification kit. Every immunoSEQ 96-well plate was sequenced on a dedicated single-read 150-cycle Illumina NextSeq 550 flow cell. In the paper's pipeline: Because the immunoSEQ output held only junctional sequences and lacked quality scores, the filtering could not match the filtering applied to full-length reads. To assign V/J genes and CDR3, sequences were annotated against IMGT germline references using PyIR, a Python wrapper for IgBLAST v1.9. Reads were removed for weak V/J assignments (E-value above 1e-6), missing CDR3, stop codons, out-of-frame junctions, or ambiguous translated residues. V3J clonotypes were defined by identical inferred V gene, J gene, and CDR3 amino acid sequence. Percentage overlap between repertoires was computed as shared unique clonotypes divided by the size of the smaller repertoire. Three approaches were used to assess repertoire richness: RTK rarefaction, the Chao1 estimator, and Recon v2.1 estimates of unobserved clonotypes. Generation probabilities were computed with OLGA for all TCRbeta clonotypes obtained by the gDNA method from four donors. The clones in this table, taken by TCRdb from immuneACCESS, are in-frame only. Not every clone is retained; where verified, under half of the shortfall comes from an unresolved V gene, and the cause of the rest is unknown. The V and J calls and clone size come from that table; D and trimming were worked out from the DNA. The sample data list some 2.4 million clones, and approximately 93% of these were observed just once. The ten largest clones represent 0.36% of the sample.

From the cysteine through the phenylalanine, the CDR3 covers 16 amino acids. The only DNA kept is the CDR3, 48 bases in frame from the first base. The germline V and J ends show losses of 0 bases and 4 bases respectively, and no gene match explains 5 bases of the junction. From a lookup of the germline V gene, CDR1 and CDR2 are SGHRS and YFSETQ. The chain uses TRBV5-1 and TRBJ2-3, with TRBD2 identical over 10 junction bases. The sample comprised naive CD4+ T cells from PBMCs. Reading the label with the study, this specimen's cell subset or site is: CD45RA+ positively selected. The receptor's source is a man between 18 and 35 years old in good health. Some clones in this sample may be carry-over from other donors' samples. The CDR3 protein: CASSLGASGSPDTQYF. At the DNA level, the sequence is TGCGCCAGCAGCTTGGGGGCTAGCGGGAGCCCAGATACGCAGTATTTT.